This record concerns one TCR beta chain sequence. These data originate in a study of blood T cell repertoires in COVID-19. The protocol was immunoSEQ multiplex PCR, while the TCRdb copy is restricted to in-frame clones and leaves out a portion. The profile shows 300,000 to 350,000 clones, 80% to 90% of them singletons. The CDR3 runs 14 residues. Germline CDR1 is SGHTA and CDR2 is FQGTGA. V lost 3 bases and J lost 7; bases outside the gene matches: 7. The origin of this receptor is a man aged 30-40 years with COVID-19, enrolled during active disease. The chain links TRBV7-3 to TRBJ2-7; 9 bases agree with TRBD1. Material for sequencing was peripheral blood. The CDR3 loop is CASSFPGTGREQYF. As DNA, the CDR3 is TGTGCCAGCAGCTTCCCCGGGACAGGGAGAGAGCAGTACTTC.